This TCR beta chain is drawn from a study of technical replicates of blood from a handful of donors. V dropped 4 bases and J dropped 5 bases, with 12 bases sitting between them. This CDR3 has 14 amino acids. CDR1 and CDR2 from the germline V gene are MNHEY and SVGAGI. Method: immunoSEQ multiplex PCR; TCRdb's copy keeps in-frame clones and lacks some. Among more than 65,000 clones, 95% to 96% were seen once, and the ten largest hold 0.37%. This clone occurred once. The sample was T cells isolated from PBMCs. This rearrangement joins TRBV6-5 to TRBJ2-1, with unresolved D. The clonotype was recovered from a human donor in good health. The CDR3 DNA sequence: TGTGCCAGCAGTTTTAACCCTACCAACAATGAGCAGTTCTTC. This encodes CASSFNPTNNEQFF.